These 16 T cell receptor beta chains were all obtained from the same sample, sequenced in a study of monozygotic twins with inflammatory bowel disease. TCRdb re-called the 5' RACE reads; one entry per CDR3 protein, DNA not given. The record lists around 220,000 distinct CDR3 sequences, of which the ten most abundant hold more than 7.5%. Sequenced sample: blood. The receptor set was obtained from a human donor with ulcerative colitis or Crohn's disease, or a healthy co-twin of an affected twin (not recorded which).

The chain has TRBV6-8 and TRBJ1-3; without DNA, the TCRdb call of TRBD1 cannot be checked. The CDR3 has 17 amino acids. The germline V gene has CDR1 MNHGY and CDR2 SAAAGT. CDR3 sequence reads: CASRHEKTGTRRNTIYF.

This rearrangement joins TRBV4-1 to TRBJ1-3; the D call of TRBD1 rests on TCRdb alone, since no DNA is present to check it. This CDR3 spans 19 amino acids. CDR1 MGHRA and CDR2 YSYEKL come from the germline V gene. The CDR3 loop is CASSQDSGTGPSSGNTIYF.

The chain recombines TRBV7-3 with TRBJ2-3; TCRdb's assignment of TRBD1 cannot be checked, as there is no DNA. There are 14 residues in the CDR3. CDR1 SGHTA and CDR2 FQGTGA come from the germline V gene. The chain's CDR3 is CASSFDRAGDTQYF.

The chain carries TRBV5-1 and TRBJ2-6. The CDR3 runs 15 residues. Looked up from germline, CDR1 is SGHRS and CDR2 is YFSETQ. The CDR3 protein is CASSPGDSGANVLTF. The entire variable domain, with the rest obtained from reference TRBV5-1 and TRBJ2-6, is as follows: KAGVTQTPRYLIKTRGQQVTLSCSPISGHRSVSWYQQTPGQGLQFLFEYFSETQRNKGNFPGRFSGRQFSNSRSEMNVSTLELGDSALYLCASSPGDSGANVLTFGAGSRLTVL.

The chain combines TRBV20-1 with TRBJ2-7; as DNA is missing, the TRBD1 call by TCRdb cannot be tested. Germline CDR1 is DFQATT and CDR2 is SNEGSKA (reference sequence). The CDR3 is made up of 12 amino acids. CDR3: CSAVTDSYEQYF.

This chain joins TRBV25-1 and TRBJ2-7; TCRdb lists TRBD2, though no DNA is available to test this call. Per the germline V gene, CDR1 is MGHDK and CDR2 is SYGVNS. This CDR3 has 13 residues. CDR3 loop: CASATGVGYEQYF.

The chain recombines TRBV7-3 with TRBJ2-2; TCRdb picks TRBD2, but there is no DNA to check that call. The CDR3 length is 16 residues. Germline CDR1 is SGHTA and CDR2 is FQGTGA. The CDR3 sequence: CASSLERGGVTGELFF.

The rearrangement uses TRBV20-1 and TRBJ2-2. Germline values: CDR1 DFQATT, CDR2 SNEGSKA (reference sequence). CDR3 size: 13 residues. The CDR3 is CSARDGVTGELFF.

The chain links TRBV20-1 to TRBJ2-7; absent DNA, TCRdb's TRBD1 call cannot be checked. The CDR3 runs 15 residues. Germline V gene data show CDR1 as DFQATT and CDR2 as SNEGSKA (reference sequence). CDR3: CSARDPGGTSYEQYF.

This chain links TRBV28 with TRBJ2-1; with no DNA, the TCRdb D assignment of TRBD1 cannot be verified. The CDR3 consists of 15 residues. Germline V lookup: CDR1 MDHEN, CDR2 SYDVKM. The CDR3 region is CASSLWGQGYNEQFF. Combining the CDR3 with reference TRBV28 and TRBJ2-1 gives the whole variable domain DVKVTQSSRYLVKRTGEKVFLECVQDMDHENMFWYRQDPGLGLRLIYFSYDVKMKEKGDIPEGYSVSREKKERFSLILESASTNQTSMYLCASSLWGQGYNEQFFGPGTRLTVL.

The chain combines TRBV30 with TRBJ2-1; the D call of TRBD2 rests on TCRdb alone, since no DNA is present to check it. Looked up from germline, CDR1 is GTSNPN and CDR2 is SVGIG (reference sequence). The CDR3 covers 15 residues. This chain's CDR3 is CAWSDPSGTYNEQFF.

The CDR3 sequence: CATSRVLLQGIETQYF. The chain is built from TRBV15 and TRBJ2-5; the TCRdb D gene call, TRBD1, has no DNA to confirm it. The length of the CDR3 is 16 residues. Germline V CDR1 and CDR2: LNHNV, YYDKDF (reference sequence).

The chain has TRBV6-5 and TRBJ2-1; the TCRdb D gene call, TRBD2, has no DNA to confirm it. The CDR3 is made up of 14 amino acids. CDR1 and CDR2 from the germline V gene are MNHEY and SVGAGI. CDR3 region: CASSYSRGAYEQFF.

The chain employs TRBV4-1 and TRBJ2-7; lacking DNA, the TRBD1 call made by TCRdb goes unchecked. Per germline, CDR1 MGHRA and CDR2 YSYEKL. The CDR3 contains 14 residues. The CDR3 sequence: CASSRATGDYEQYF.

V gene TRBV18 combines with J gene TRBJ2-2; TCRdb's assignment of TRBD1 cannot be checked, as there is no DNA. This CDR3 spans 19 amino acids. CDR1 and CDR2 from the germline V gene are KGHSH and LQKENI. This CDR3 is CASSQSRDRAEANTGELFF.

V gene TRBV5-3 combines with J gene TRBJ2-2; TCRdb designates TRBD1, a call that cannot be tested without DNA. TRBV5-3 is reported as an ORF; its role is uncertain. This CDR3 has 14 residues. The CDR3 reads CAFGGQGCGGELFF.